The clone carrying this T cell receptor beta chain was picked up a small number of times. The target antigen is unknown. Unique molecular identifiers featured in each of the TCR beta cDNA libraries. When about 0.9 to 10 million T cells were used, they gave about 490,000 cDNA molecules. TCRdb re-called the PCR reads through MiXCR, storing one row per CDR3 protein. The top ten hold over 4% of the sample, which has about 820,000 distinct CDR3 sequences, around 53% seen once. V was clipped by 3 bases and J by 4 bases; unmatched bases: 8. CDR1 and CDR2 (germline): DFQATT, SNEGSKA (reference sequence). The CDR3 runs to 15 residues. The entry originates in a study of post-analysis software for immune sequencing data. Points from the study as a whole: Five TRBV segments, including TRBV5-6, TRBV5-1 and TRBV20-1, were more frequent in patients than controls. People with multiple sclerosis had a significantly lower normalized Chao1 diversity than controls did.

V is TRBV20-1 and J is TRBJ2-1; TRBD2 matches 8 bases. This receptor was identified in a girl aged 5 to 17 with multiple sclerosis. The sequenced sample consisted of blood. CDR3 sequence reads: CSASKPGGLYNEQFF. The CDR3 DNA follows: TGCAGTGCTAGCAAGCCGGGAGGGCTATACAATGAGCAGTTCTTC.